The table lists the clone carrying this T cell receptor (beta chain) with a few counts. No antigen is known for it. The data originate from a study of CD8 T cells in ankylosing spondylitis. A single record per CDR3 protein comes from TCRdb applying MiXCR to the 5' RACE reads. The sample has 250,000 to 350,000 distinct CDR3 sequences, about 19% seen once. This CDR3 spans 19 amino acids. From germline, CDR1 is SGHVS and CDR2 FQNEAQ. Unmatched junction bases numbered 16, after V lost 5 bases and J lost 0 bases. Study-level points and caveats: In reactive arthritis synovial fluid and blood, some motif variants had been reported before. Enrichment of disease-linked clones was reportedly significant in matched ankylosing spondylitis synovial fluid. It appeared that ankylosing spondylitis blood was characterized by a TCR beta motif of seven or eight highly homologous variants.

The receptor was isolated from a male donor with ankylosing spondylitis or in good health (not recorded which). The sequenced sample was blood, either unsorted or a sorted T cell fraction (not recorded which). This chain connects TRBV7-8 to TRBJ2-3; the match to TRBD2 covers 8 bases. The CDR3 coding sequence is TGTGCCAGCAGCCCCAAAAGGGTCAGCGGGGGCTTCAGCACAGATACGCAGTATTTT. Amino acids: CASSPKRVSGGFSTDTQYF. Full variable domain (rest looked up from reference TRBV7-8 and TRBJ2-3): GAGVSQSPRYKVAKRGQDVALRCDPISGHVSLFWYQQALGQGPEFLTYFQNEAQLDKSGLPSDRFFAERPEGSVSTLKIQRTQQEDSAVYLCASSPKRVSGGFSTDTQYFGPGTRLTVL.